Listed here are 15 T cell receptor beta chains from one sample, sequenced in a study of PD-L1 blockade in urothelial cancer. Using immunoSEQ multiplex PCR, the repertoire was profiled, and TCRdb retains in-frame clones only, with some absent. The sample shows 85,000 to 100,000 clones, over 90% of them seen only once. The material sequenced was PBMCs, taken around atezolizumab (anti-PD-L1) treatment. These receptor sequences come from a man between 60 and 75 years old with urothelial cancer.

Only a few counts were recorded for this clone. The CDR3 is CASSLGRSGLYF. CDR3 bases: TGTGCCAGCAGCTTAGGTCGTTCAGGGTTGTATTTT. The chain combines TRBV7-8 with TRBJ1-3, with D possibly TRBD1 on 5 matching bases. Trimming removed 1 base at V and 16 bases at J, with 14 bases between. Looked up from germline, CDR1 is SGHVS and CDR2 is FQNEAQ. The CDR3 is 12 residues long.

CDR3 amino acids: CASRSPSFTYEQYF. Written as DNA, the CDR3 is TGTGCCAGCAGGTCCCCCAGTTTCACCTACGAGCAGTACTTC. This chain links TRBV6-5 with TRBJ2-7; D call uncertain. Trimming pared 6 bases from V and 2 bases from J, leaving 14 bases between. The CDR3 is 14 residues long. Germline V CDR1 and CDR2: MNHEY, SVGAGI.

This clone was detected only once. V gene TRBV30 combines with J gene TRBJ1-6; 11 bases fit TRBD1. This CDR3 is built from 17 residues. From germline, CDR1 is GTSNPN and CDR2 SVGIG (reference sequence). Trimming cost V 4 bases and J 3 bases; bases outside gene matches: 8. CDR3 nucleotides: TGTGCCTGGACCAGCGGGACAGGGGGTTTCTATAATTCACCCCTCCACTTT. Amino acid sequence: CAWTSGTGGFYNSPLHF.

The chain has TRBV9 and TRBJ1-6; weak D call: TRBD1 (5 bases). CDR1 and CDR2 (germline): SGDLS, YYNGEE. Trimming pared 0 bases from V and 9 bases from J, leaving 7 bases between. This CDR3 comprises 13 residues. CDR3 amino acids: CASSVVGASPLHF. CDR3 nucleotide sequence: TGTGCCAGCAGCGTAGTAGGGGCTTCACCCCTCCACTTT.

V and J are TRBV19 and TRBJ2-7; unclear D gene. The CDR3 extends over 13 amino acids. V was shortened by 3 bases and J by 6 bases, with 12 bases between the two germline ends. Germline V gene data show CDR1 as LNHDA and CDR2 as SQIVND (reference sequence). Here the CDR3 reads CASSIGRLGEQYF. For the CDR3, the DNA is TGTGCCAGTAGTATTGGCAGGCTTGGCGAGCAGTACTTC. The variable domain in full, with the rest retrieved from reference TRBV19 and TRBJ2-7, is DGGITQSPKYLFRKEGQNVTLSCEQNLNHDAMYWYRQDPGQGLRLIYYSQIVNDFQKGDIAEGYSVSREKKESFPLTVTSAQKNPTAFYLCASSIGRLGEQYFGPGTRLTVT.

The CDR3 nucleotides read TGCGCCAGCAGCTTAGAAGGGACTAGCGGGGGAGCCGATACGCAGTATTTT. Protein product: CASSLEGTSGGADTQYF. The V gene is TRBV5-1, the J gene TRBJ2-3; 14 positions match TRBD2. The CDR3 loop spans 17 amino acids. V shed 2 bases and J 6 bases; nucleotides not matched to a gene: 8. From germline, CDR1 is SGHRS and CDR2 YFSETQ.

The CDR3 here is CASSPLGMSREQFF. CDR3 DNA sequence: TGTGCCAGCAGCCCCCTAGGAATGAGCCGCGAGCAGTTCTTC. The chain employs TRBV7-9 and TRBJ2-1; D unclear. Between the trimmed V and J ends, which lost 5 bases and 10 bases, there was a span of 18 bases. The CDR3 contains 14 residues. Germline CDR1 and CDR2: SEHNR and FQNEAQ (reference sequence).

V gene TRBV27 combines with J gene TRBJ1-2; the match to TRBD1 covers 8 bases. The CDR3 runs to 17 residues. Unmatched junction bases numbered 17, after V lost 3 bases and J lost 8 bases. CDR1 MNHEY and CDR2 SMNVEV come from the germline V gene (reference sequence). CDR3 region: CASSFDGKGRGLGGYTF. DNA for the CDR3: TGTGCCAGCAGTTTTGATGGGAAGGGCAGGGGGCTCGGAGGCTACACCTTC.

The chain uses TRBV7-3 and TRBJ2-3; maybe TRBD2 (5 bases). Germline V CDR1 and CDR2: SGHTA, FQGTGA. This CDR3 comprises 15 residues. The V end lost 2 bases, the J end lost 0 bases, and 9 bases lay between the germline ends. Here the CDR3 DNA reads TGTGCCAGCAGCTTAGGGAGAGTTAGCACAGATACGCAGTATTTT. Translating gives CASSLGRVSTDTQYF.

V gene TRBV5-1 combines with J gene TRBJ2-2, with a tentative D call TRBD1 (6 bases). CDR3 length equals 14 residues. V lost 2 bases and J 4 bases, leaving 9 bases between the germline ends. Germline assignment: CDR1 SGHRS and CDR2 YFSETQ. The chain's CDR3 is CASSLGQPTGELFF. The CDR3 bases are TGCGCCAGCAGCTTAGGACAGCCCACCGGGGAGCTGTTTTTT.

The chain combines TRBV21-1 with TRBJ2-7; the table's D gene call, TRBD1, was not cross checked with the DNA. TRBV21-1 constitutes a pseudogene. The CDR3 has 14 amino acids. The CDR3 bases are TGTGCCAGCAGCAAAGACATTCGACACTACGAGCAGTACTTC. This gives the protein CASSKDIRHYEQYF.

The genes are TRBV25-1 and TRBJ1-2, with 8 bases aligning to TRBD1. V dropped 3 bases and J dropped 3; count of bases not matched to a gene: 3. There are 14 residues in the CDR3. Germline CDR1 MGHDK, CDR2 SYGVNS. CDR3 region: CASSDQGAYYGYTF. In DNA, the CDR3 is TGTGCCAGCAGTGACCAGGGGGCTTACTATGGCTACACCTTC.

The chain links TRBV19 to TRBJ2-6; TRBD1 agrees at 7 bases. Germline values: CDR1 LNHDA, CDR2 SQIVND (reference sequence). The V gene end was trimmed by 1 base and the J gene end by 7 bases; junction bases not matched to a gene: 4. CDR3 length equals 15 residues. The CDR3: CASSIGQGIANVLTF. The CDR3 region has the DNA TGTGCCAGTAGTATAGGACAGGGTATAGCCAACGTCCTGACTTTC.

The J gene is TRBJ1-5, the V gene TRBV19; D might be TRBD1 (6 bases). Looked up from germline, CDR1 is LNHDA and CDR2 is SQIVND (reference sequence). Trimming stripped 7 bases from V and 0 bases from J, with 10 bases between. The CDR3 covers 14 residues. The CDR3 loop reads CASNRQDSNQPQHF. As DNA, the CDR3 is TGTGCCAGTAACCGACAGGATAGCAATCAGCCCCAGCATTTT.

The DNA of the CDR3 is TGTGCCAGCTCACCCGTGACAGGCCTAAATTCACCCCTCCACTTT. Protein sequence: CASSPVTGLNSPLHF. V is TRBV18 and J is TRBJ1-6; TRBD1 is a possible D gene (6 bases). Germline V gene sequence: CDR1 KGHSH, CDR2 LQKENI. The V and J ends lost 3 bases and 7 bases respectively, with 13 bases between them. This CDR3 spans 15 amino acids.